These 17 T cell receptor beta chains share one sample of origin, sequenced in a study of cytomegalovirus exposure and HLA in healthy donors. Assay used: immunoSEQ multiplex PCR; TCRdb lists only in-frame clones, some missing. This table has some 79,000 clones, roughly 94% appearing once. Sequenced sample: PBMCs. The receptor source for this set is a woman between 18 and 29 years old in good health and CMV-seropositive.

The chain couples TRBV4-1 to TRBJ2-7; TRBD1 matches 12 bases. CDR1 and CDR2 from the germline V gene are MGHRA and YSYEKL. V was clipped by 3 bases and J by 7 bases; unmatched bases: 16. This CDR3 comprises 18 residues. This CDR3 reads CASSHKVLWDRGRGEQYF. Written as DNA, the CDR3 is TGCGCCAGCAGCCATAAAGTACTGTGGGACAGGGGGCGGGGGGAGCAGTACTTC.

The chain couples TRBV11-1 to TRBJ2-4, with 11 bases that match TRBD2. The CDR3 runs 18 residues. V was pared by 1 base and J by 7 bases, with 12 bases of the junction left unmatched. Germline values: CDR1 SGHAT, CDR2 FQDESV (reference sequence). The CDR3 reads CASSLGPSGGPVANIQYF. The CDR3 DNA reads TGTGCCAGCAGCTTAGGTCCTAGCGGGGGGCCAGTGGCTAACATTCAGTACTTC.

This chain connects TRBV6-4 to TRBJ2-1, with TRBD2 matching 14 bases. V dropped 5 bases and J dropped 9; count of bases not matched to a gene: 9. In germline, CDR1 is MRHNA, CDR2 SNTAGT. The CDR3 contains 16 residues. As DNA, the CDR3 is TGTGCCAGCAGTCGACTAGCGGGGGGGCTTTATATTGAGCAGTTCTTC. It is translated as CASSRLAGGLYIEQFF.

The chain has TRBV28 and TRBJ2-3, with TRBD1 identical over 8 bases. The CDR3 is 15 residues long. The junction had 6 bases not matched to a gene; V was cut back by 5 bases and J by 2 bases. CDR1 MDHEN and CDR2 SYDVKM come from the germline V gene. Here the CDR3 reads CASSPGGRVTDTQYF. CDR3 bases: TGTGCCAGCAGTCCAGGGGGCAGGGTCACAGATACGCAGTATTTT.

V gene TRBV7-2 combines with J gene TRBJ1-2; a possible D gene is TRBD1 (6 bases). V lost 5 bases and J lost 3, with 13 bases in between. The CDR3 runs 14 residues. Germline V gene sequence: CDR1 SGHTA, CDR2 FQGNSA. The CDR3 nucleotides read TGTGCCAGCAGCCCCCTGCGGACAGACTATGGCTACACCTTC. This codes for CASSPLRTDYGYTF.

This clone is a singleton in its sample. V and J are TRBV7-2 and TRBJ2-5; a possible D gene is TRBD1 (6 bases). The V end was cut by 5 bases, the J end by 4 bases, with 11 bases between. This CDR3 has 13 amino acids. The germline V gene encodes CDR1 SGHTA and CDR2 FQGNSA. The CDR3 loop reads CASSRGHGETQYF. Here the CDR3 DNA reads TGTGCCAGCAGCCGGGGACACGGAGAGACCCAGTACTTC.

The chain joins TRBV18 to TRBJ2-2, with a tentative D call TRBD1 (5 bases). Germline values: CDR1 KGHSH, CDR2 LQKENI. This CDR3 region has 15 residues. V shed 2 bases and J shed 5 bases, with 12 bases lying between them. Here the CDR3 DNA reads TGTGCCAGCTCACCAGACCAGGGTGGGACCGGGGAGCTGTTTTTT. Amino acid sequence: CASSPDQGGTGELFF.

The rearrangement uses TRBV18 and TRBJ2-6; D gene unclear. The V gene lost 3 bases and the J gene lost 1 base, with 19 bases spanning the gap. Germline V gives CDR1 KGHSH, CDR2 LQKENI. The CDR3 has 19 amino acids. The CDR3 protein is CASSPFLLRAKSGANVLTF. CDR3 coding DNA: TGTGCCAGCTCACCTTTTTTGTTACGCGCGAAGTCTGGGGCCAACGTCCTGACTTTC.

About this clone: The same CDR3 also results from other DNA sequences found in this sample. This sequence joins TRBV6-5 and TRBJ1-5; D gene uncertain. V dropped 0 bases and J dropped 2 bases, with 5 bases sitting between them. CDR3 length: 14 amino acids. CDR1 and CDR2 (germline): MNHEY, SVGAGI. CDR3: CASSYSRGNQPQHF. In DNA form, the CDR3 reads TGTGCCAGCAGTTACTCTCGGGGCAATCAGCCCCAGCATTTT.

The chain joins TRBV10-1 to TRBJ1-3, with 8 bases that match TRBD1. Germline V gene sequence: CDR1 WNHNN, CDR2 SYGVQD (reference sequence). The CDR3 has 15 amino acids. The V segment lost 6 bases and the J segment 0 bases; nucleotides outside the gene matches: 4. The CDR3 is CASREDRDSGNTIYF. The CDR3 region has the DNA TGCGCCAGCAGAGAGGACAGGGACTCTGGAAACACCATATATTTT.

J is TRBJ2-1 and V is TRBV15; tentatively, D is TRBD2 (7 bases). The germline CDR1 and CDR2 sequences are LNHNV and YYDKDF (reference sequence). The CDR3 consists of 14 residues. The ends were cut back, 3 bases at V and 7 bases at J, with 13 bases in the middle. CDR3 sequence reads: CATSSGRGTNEQFF. The CDR3 DNA reads as TGTGCCACCAGCAGTGGGAGGGGGACGAATGAGCAGTTCTTC.

The V and J genes are TRBV5-4 and TRBJ2-1; 8 nucleotides align to TRBD2. Germline CDR1 reads SGHNT; CDR2 reads YYREEE (reference sequence). This CDR3 is 15 amino acids long. The V and J ends lost 4 bases and 5 bases, in that order; junction bases with no gene match: 8. The CDR3 DNA reads as TGTGCCAGCAGCGGATCCGGGACTAGGCACAATGAGCAGTTCTTC. This codes for CASSGSGTRHNEQFF.

This chain connects TRBV7-8 to TRBJ2-2; TRBD2 matches 8 bases. CDR1 and CDR2 from the germline V gene are SGHVS and FQNEAQ. V gave up 2 bases and J gave up 6 bases; unmatched junction bases: 11. The CDR3 is 17 amino acids. CDR3 nucleotides: TGTGCCAGCAGCTTACTGTATAGCGGGAAGGGCCCCGGGGAGCTGTTTTTT. Its protein is CASSLLYSGKGPGELFF. The variable domain in full, completed from reference TRBV7-8 and TRBJ2-2, reads GAGVSQSPRYKVAKRGQDVALRCDPISGHVSLFWYQQALGQGPEFLTYFQNEAQLDKSGLPSDRFFAERPEGSVSTLKIQRTQQEDSAVYLCASSLLYSGKGPGELFFGEGSRLTVL.

This clone has just one count. The chain is built from TRBV30 and TRBJ1-1; 7 bases fit TRBD1. CDR3 size: 14 residues. V was pared by 4 bases and J by 0 bases, with 5 bases of the junction left unmatched. Germline V lookup: CDR1 GTSNPN, CDR2 SVGIG (reference sequence). CDR3 coding DNA: TGTGCCTGGAACCTGGGACAGTTGAACACTGAAGCTTTCTTT. Translation: CAWNLGQLNTEAFF.

This chain connects TRBV28 to TRBJ1-2, with 8 bases matching TRBD1. The CDR3 loop spans 13 amino acids. From germline, CDR1 is MDHEN and CDR2 SYDVKM. The V segment lost 6 bases and the J segment 4 bases; nucleotides outside the gene matches: 4. The CDR3 region is CASRTGGTYGYTF. For the CDR3, the DNA is TGTGCCAGCAGAACAGGGGGGACCTATGGCTACACCTTC.

The V and J genes are TRBV5-1 and TRBJ1-1; the D is unclear. V was clipped by 5 bases and J by 0 bases, with 14 bases between them. CDR1 and CDR2 from the germline V gene are SGHRS and YFSETQ. This CDR3 is 15 amino acids long. In nucleotides, the CDR3 is TGCGCCAGCAGAAGGGAGGCAACTATGAACACTGAAGCTTTCTTT. It yields the protein CASRREATMNTEAFF.

This clone has only one observation. This rearrangement joins TRBV11-2 to TRBJ2-4, with a weak D call TRBD1 (6 bases). Germline V lookup: CDR1 SGHAT, CDR2 FQNNGV. CDR3 length: 15 residues. The germline V and J ends were trimmed by 2 bases and 8 bases, with 16 bases remaining between them. For the CDR3, the DNA is TGTGCCAGCAGCTTAACAGGGCTGCGGTCTGACATTCAGTACTTC. Protein sequence: CASSLTGLRSDIQYF. Full variable domain (missing parts from reference TRBV11-2 and TRBJ2-4): EAGVAQSPRYKIIEKRQSVAFWCNPISGHATLYWYQQILGQGPKLLIQFQNNGVVDDSQLPKDRFSAERLKGVDSTLKIQPAKLEDSAVYLCASSLTGLRSDIQYFGAGTRLSVL.